This is a list of T cell receptor beta chains from one sample in a study of human T cells and chemical hapten exposure. TCRdb re-derived calls from the RACE reads in MiXCR, one entry per CDR3 protein. The data contain around 300,000 distinct CDR3 sequences, roughly 6.9% of them singletons. The specimen comprised whole blood, sampled in connection with sensitization to the hapten diphenylcyclopropenone (DPC). The source is a woman between 18 and 29 years old with alopecia areata. Some clones in this sample may be carry-over from other donors' samples. Both conserved end residues are part of each CDR3. A D gene is named only where the DNA matches it firmly. Clone size is stated in some rows and not others, as once, few, many or a class when expanded.

abundance,d_gene,v_gene,j_gene,CDR3nt,CDR3aa
-,-,TRBV7-6,TRBJ1-3,TGTGCCAGCAGCCCCCGTGCGAGGGGCCTAAACCCATACTCTGGAAACACCATATATTTT,CASSPRARGLNPYSGNTIYF
-,-,TRBV7-3,TRBJ1-5,TGTGCCAGCAGCTTAAACCCAGACAGCCCCCAGCATTTT,CASSLNPDSPQHF
many,-,TRBV9,TRBJ2-3,TGTGCCAGCAGCGTAGAAACGTGGAACACAGATACGCAGTATTTT,CASSVETWNTDTQYF
-,TRBD1,TRBV18,TRBJ1-2,TGTGCCAGCTCACCGATCTCGACAGGGGAATTCGAGTATGGCTACACCTTC,CASSPISTGEFEYGYTF
-,-,TRBV7-2,TRBJ1-6,TGTGCCAGCAGCCTCCTCCTACCAAATAATTCACCCCTCCACTTT,CASSLLLPNNSPLHF
many,TRBD2,TRBV10-3,TRBJ2-3,TGTGCGACACGCCCGGGGGGGCGAGGAGATACGCAGTATTTT,CATRPGGRGDTQYF
many,-,TRBV24-1,TRBJ1-2,TGTGCCACCAGTGACGCAGGTGGGGCGCTCGATGGCTACACCTTC,CATSDAGGALDGYTF
many,TRBD1,TRBV6-2/TRBV6-3,TRBJ1-1,TGTGCCAGCAGTAACCCGACAGGGAGGACTGAAGCTTTCTTT,CASSNPTGRTEAFF
many,-,TRBV12-3/TRBV12-4,TRBJ2-5,TGTGCCAGCAGTCGATCGCGGACCCAGTACTTC,CASSRSRTQYF
many,TRBD2,TRBV7-7,TRBJ2-1,TGTGCTAGCAGCTTAGCGGGGGGGCACAATGAGCAGTTCTTC,CASSLAGGHNEQFF
-,TRBD1,TRBV12-3/TRBV12-4,TRBJ2-7,TGTGCCAGCAGTTCACAGGGGGCGGAGGGGTACGAGCAGTACTTC,CASSSQGAEGYEQYF
few,TRBD1,TRBV10-3,TRBJ1-1,TGTGCCATCAGTGACAAAGGGACAGAAGAAGCTTTCTTT,CAISDKGTEEAFF
few,TRBD1,TRBV4-1,TRBJ2-5,TGCGCCCCCTTTCCGGGACAGGGGATAGAAGAGACCCAGTACTTC,CAPFPGQGIEETQYF
-,TRBD1,TRBV6-2/TRBV6-3,TRBJ2-1,TGTGCCAGCAGTTGGGGACAGGGAGAAGTGAAGCGCAATGAGCAGTTCTTC,CASSWGQGEVKRNEQFF
-,-,TRBV3-1,TRBJ1-5,TGTGCCAGCAGCAAAGGGGGCAATCAGCCCCAGCATTTT,CASSKGGNQPQHF
few,TRBD2,TRBV6-2/TRBV6-3,TRBJ2-1,TGTGCCAGCAGTTTGGGGTCGGGGGGTTTCTCCTACAATGAGCAGTTCTTC,CASSLGSGGFSYNEQFF
-,-,TRBV10-3,TRBJ2-5,TGTGCCATCAGTGAGGCCGGCCAAGAGACCCAGTACTTC,CAISEAGQETQYF
few,-,TRBV18,TRBJ1-1,TGTGCCAGCTCATGGACGGGGAACACTGAAGCTTTCTTT,CASSWTGNTEAFF
-,TRBD1,TRBV27,TRBJ2-5,TGTGCCAGCAGTTTTTCGGACAGGGCGGAGACCCAGTACTTC,CASSFSDRAETQYF
few,-,TRBV23-1,TRBJ2-7,TGCGCAGTTGCTAACCTCGGGGGTCGAATCCGCGAGCAGTACTTC,CAVANLGGRIREQYF
few,-,TRBV7-2,TRBJ1-6,TGTGCCAGCAGCTTAGTAGGAAAACCCCTCCACTTT,CASSLVGKPLHF
few,-,TRBV6-1,TRBJ1-1,TGTGTCAGCACGCTACAAGGGACGACTGAAGCTTTCTTT,CVSTLQGTTEAFF
many,-,TRBV18,TRBJ1-5,TGTGCCAGCTCACCACTCAGGGTACTCTATAGCAATCAGCCCCAGCATTTT,CASSPLRVLYSNQPQHF
many,-,TRBV5-1,TRBJ2-3,TGCGCCAGCACCCGGATTGGAGGGTCACCTCCAGATACGCAGTATTTT,CASTRIGGSPPDTQYF
few,TRBD2,TRBV12-5,TRBJ2-7,TGTGCTAGTGGTTCGATAGCGGGGGTTGGCGAGCAGTACTTC,CASGSIAGVGEQYF
many,TRBD2,TRBV20-1,TRBJ2-3,TGCAGTGCTAGAGAAGGGACTAGCGGAAATACGCAGTATTTT,CSAREGTSGNTQYF
-,-,TRBV11-3,TRBJ1-2,TGTGCCAGCAGCTTAGGGGATATGCGTGGCTACACCTTC,CASSLGDMRGYTF
many,TRBD2,TRBV6-6,TRBJ2-7,TGTGCCAGCAGTTTCCTAGCGGGGGGCCTGTCCTACGAGCAGTACTTC,CASSFLAGGLSYEQYF
many,-,TRBV4-2,TRBJ1-1,TGTGCCAGCAGCCAAGTAAATGGTGAAGCTTTCTTT,CASSQVNGEAFF
many,-,TRBV7-9,TRBJ2-1,TGTGCCAGCAGCTTAGTTCGGCAGGGGCCCTACAATGAGCAGTTCTTC,CASSLVRQGPYNEQFF
-,-,TRBV7-6,TRBJ1-5,TGTGCCAGCAGCTTAAGTCGGGGGGATCAGCCCCAGCATTTT,CASSLSRGDQPQHF
few,-,TRBV18,TRBJ2-6,TGTGCCAGCTCCTCCCAAGGCGGACTCCAGAGCTCTGGGGCCAACGTCCTGACTTTC,CASSSQGGLQSSGANVLTF
many,-,TRBV7-3,TRBJ2-3,TGTGCCAGCAGCTTATGGGACTGGGGGGCTAGCACAGATACGCAGTATTTT,CASSLWDWGASTDTQYF
few,-,TRBV4-1,TRBJ1-1,TGCGCCAGCAGCCCGGGAGGGGGGCGCGGGAACACTGAAGCTTTCTTT,CASSPGGGRGNTEAFF
-,TRBD2,TRBV5-1,TRBJ2-7,TGCGCCAGCAGCTTGGCCGGGACTAGCGGGGGTTACTACGAGCAGTACTTC,CASSLAGTSGGYYEQYF
few,-,TRBV18,TRBJ1-1,TGTGCCAGCTCCCTCAAGGACATTGCGACTGAAGCTTTCTTT,CASSLKDIATEAFF
many,-,TRBV5-1,TRBJ2-7,TGCGCCAGCAGCATCGGGACCGGGGGCTACGAGCAGTACTTC,CASSIGTGGYEQYF
-,TRBD1,TRBV12-3/TRBV12-4,TRBJ2-7,TGTGCCAGCAGCGAAACAGGGGGCGGCGAGCAGTACTTC,CASSETGGGEQYF
many,-,TRBV18,TRBJ1-5,TGTGCCAGCTCCGGAGACAATCAGCCCCAGCATTTT,CASSGDNQPQHF
few,-,TRBV7-2,TRBJ1-3,TGTGCCAGCAGCTCTACGAGCTCTGGAAACACCATATATTTT,CASSSTSSGNTIYF
few,TRBD1,TRBV5-5,TRBJ1-2,TGTGCCAGCAGCGAGGGACAGGGATTCTATGGCTACACCTTC,CASSEGQGFYGYTF
few,-,TRBV18,TRBJ1-2,TGTGCCAGCTCACGACAGGATTATGGCTACACCTTC,CASSRQDYGYTF
many,TRBD2,TRBV6-6,TRBJ2-3,TGTGCCAGCAGTTACGCGGGGGGCCCATCCGATACGCAGTATTTT,CASSYAGGPSDTQYF
-,-,TRBV7-2,TRBJ1-5,TGTGCCAGCAGCCCCCCGGATTATAGCAATCAGCCCCAGCATTTT,CASSPPDYSNQPQHF
many,-,TRBV28,TRBJ1-6,TGTGCCAGCAGTCCTCTATCGAGTTCCTATAATTCACCCCTCCACTTT,CASSPLSSSYNSPLHF
many,-,TRBV28,TRBJ2-1,TGTGCCAGCAGTTCGGGACACCTCTACAATGAGCAGTTCTTC,CASSSGHLYNEQFF
many,-,TRBV7-9,TRBJ1-1,TGTGCCAGCAGCTTAGTAGGGAACACTGAAGCTTTCTTT,CASSLVGNTEAFF
-,-,TRBV15,TRBJ1-3,TGTGCCACCAGCAGACAGGGAACAGCCAGAGGAAACACCATATATTTT,CATSRQGTARGNTIYF
few,-,TRBV7-9,TRBJ2-3,TGTGCCAGCAACATAATCAGGGAAAACACAGATACGCAGTATTTT,CASNIIRENTDTQYF
many,-,TRBV15,TRBJ2-4,TGTGCCACCAGCCCCCTGAGGAAGACGCTAGCCAAAAACATTCAGTACTTC,CATSPLRKTLAKNIQYF
few,TRBD1,TRBV6-1,TRBJ1-5,TGTGCCAGCAGTGAATCCGGACAGGGCCAGCCCCAGCATTTT,CASSESGQGQPQHF
many,-,TRBV28,TRBJ2-7,TGTGCCACCGGATTAGGGCAGGGGTCCTCCTACGAGCAGTACTTC,CATGLGQGSSYEQYF
many,TRBD2,TRBV6-2/TRBV6-3,TRBJ2-2,TGTGCCAGCAGTCCCCGGAGCGGGGGGGCTGACACCGGGGAGCTGTTTTTT,CASSPRSGGADTGELFF
many,-,TRBV20-1,TRBJ1-2,TGCAGTGCTAGAGATCAGGATAACTATGGCTACACCTTC,CSARDQDNYGYTF